The next 12 T cell receptor beta chains were all read from a single sample in a study of cytomegalovirus exposure and HLA in healthy donors. Vbeta (60) and Jbeta (13) primers were used in the PCR. Assay: immunoSEQ multiplex PCR; the TCRdb copy retains only in-frame clones and omits some. The repertoire has around 100,000 clones, around 75% of them found once; the top ten carry roughly 0.92%. The sample taken for sequencing was PBMCs. The receptors derive from a woman aged 30 to 39 in good health and CMV-seronegative.

This chain connects TRBV28 to TRBJ2-6; D gene uncertain. Trimming pared 0 bases from V and 7 bases from J, leaving 10 bases between. Germline loops: CDR1 MDHEN, CDR2 SYDVKM. The CDR3 loop spans 15 amino acids. As DNA, the CDR3 is TGTGCCAGCAGTTTATGGCTGAGAGGTGCCAACGTCCTGACTTTC. It yields the protein CASSLWLRGANVLTF.

The rearrangement links TRBV4-1 to TRBJ2-7; the match to TRBD2 covers 12 bases. The CDR3 runs 16 residues. Germline V lookup: CDR1 MGHRA, CDR2 YSYEKL. V trimming: 4 bases; J trimming: 2 bases; junction bases outside the gene matches: 6. The chain's CDR3 is CASSPEWTSGTYEQYF. CDR3 DNA sequence: TGCGCCAGCAGCCCCGAATGGACTAGCGGGACCTACGAGCAGTACTTC.

The rearrangement links TRBV7-9 to TRBJ1-2; D gene unclear. V was cut by 0 bases and J by 4 bases, with 12 bases left in between. The CDR3 runs to 15 residues. CDR1 and CDR2 from the germline V gene are SEHNR and FQNEAQ (reference sequence). The CDR3 DNA sequence: TGTGCCAGCAGCTTAGCACCCCCTCGCAGCTATGGCTACACCTTC. Translation gives CASSLAPPRSYGYTF.

This clone was recorded a few times. The chain couples TRBV19 to TRBJ1-1; D is unresolved. This CDR3 is 12 amino acids long. Per the germline V gene, CDR1 is LNHDA and CDR2 is SQIVND (reference sequence). Trimming took off 5 bases at V and 5 bases at J, with 9 bases between the two ends. DNA of the CDR3: TGTGCCAGTAGTTTAAGACTAACTGAAGCTTTCTTT. Residues: CASSLRLTEAFF. Complete variable domain (other parts from reference TRBV19 and TRBJ1-1): DGGITQSPKYLFRKEGQNVTLSCEQNLNHDAMYWYRQDPGQGLRLIYYSQIVNDFQKGDIAEGYSVSREKKESFPLTVTSAQKNPTAFYLCASSLRLTEAFFGQGTRLTVV.

The chain is built from TRBV4-2 and TRBJ1-5; D is uncertain. The germline gives CDR1 LGHNA, CDR2 YNFKEQ. This CDR3 region has 16 residues. The V end was cut by 0 bases, the J end by 0 bases, with 9 bases between. CDR3 DNA: TGTGCCAGCAGCCAAGACCAGTATCATAGCAATCAGCCCCAGCATTTT. Translated: CASSQDQYHSNQPQHF.

The chain recombines TRBV6-1 with TRBJ1-5; D gene uncertain. V lost 8 bases to trimming and J lost 0 bases, with 11 bases between them. The CDR3 is 14 amino acids. The germline gives CDR1 MNHNS, CDR2 SASEGT. CDR3 nucleotide sequence: TGTGCCAGCCTGGGAGTCGATAGCAATCAGCCCCAGCATTTT. This encodes CASLGVDSNQPQHF.

This sequence joins TRBV15 and TRBJ2-3; 8 bases fit TRBD2. V lost 5 bases to trimming and J lost 4 bases; unmatched junction nucleotides: 5. The CDR3 is 14 amino acids. Germline V gene data show CDR1 as LNHNV and CDR2 as YYDKDF (reference sequence). The CDR3 loop is CATSGGRFADTQYF. DNA of the CDR3: TGTGCCACCAGCGGCGGGAGGTTTGCAGATACGCAGTATTTT.

The chain has TRBV29-1 and TRBJ2-7; TRBD2 matches 9 bases. Germline CDR1 reads SQVTM; CDR2 reads ANQGSEA. The CDR3 consists of 13 residues. V dropped 3 bases and J dropped 6; count of bases not matched to a gene: 6. Here the CDR3 reads CSVDGGGGLEQYF. The CDR3 bases are TGCAGCGTTGACGGCGGGGGGGGTCTCGAGCAGTACTTC.

The chain employs TRBV6-1 and TRBJ1-1; unclear D gene. This CDR3 is built from 13 residues. The V and J ends lost 4 bases and 2 bases respectively, with 8 bases between them. Germline V gene lookup returns CDR1 MNHNS and CDR2 SASEGT. The CDR3, as DNA: TGTGCCAGCAGTGTCCGACTTAACACTGAAGCTTTCTTT. This sequence encodes CASSVRLNTEAFF.

This rearrangement joins TRBV7-8 to TRBJ2-7, with 8 positions matching TRBD1. V shed 2 bases and J 4 bases; nucleotides not matched to a gene: 10. This CDR3 comprises 16 residues. CDR1 and CDR2 from the germline V gene are SGHVS and FQNEAQ. DNA of the CDR3: TGTGCCAGCAGCTTAAATCCGACAGGGGTTACGTACGAGCAGTACTTC. Its translation: CASSLNPTGVTYEQYF.

The chain carries TRBV10-1 and TRBJ2-3, with 8 bases that match TRBD2. CDR3 length: 14 amino acids. In germline, CDR1 is WNHNN, CDR2 SYGVQD (reference sequence). The junction had 7 bases not matched to a gene; V was cut back by 6 bases and J by 5 bases. CDR3 in amino acids: CASRKRETVDTQYF. The CDR3 coding sequence is TGCGCCAGCAGAAAGCGGGAGACGGTAGATACGCAGTATTTT.

This clone was counted a few times. The chain recombines TRBV4-2 with TRBJ2-3, with D possibly matching TRBD2 (5 bases). Germline CDR1 LGHNA, CDR2 YNFKEQ. CDR3 length: 15 residues. V shed 0 bases and J shed 9 bases, with 16 bases lying between them. CDR3 sequence: CASSQDLPDWATQYF. The CDR3 coding sequence is TGTGCCAGCAGCCAAGATCTCCCGGACTGGGCAACGCAGTATTTT.